This T cell receptor beta chain was recovered during a study of technical replicates of blood from several donors (dated by TCRdb to 2016 to 2017). In regard to this clone: Its antigen remains unidentified. Base quality data are lacking; no much larger clone is found one base away.

Receptor libraries were prepared by the immunoSEQ multiplex PCR assay. This immuneACCESS table, as held by TCRdb, lists in-frame sequences with V and J called but not all clones. Of the missing ones, under half trace to an unresolved V gene in checked studies; the others have no known cause. The sample has 80,000 to 95,000 clones on record, about 94% of them singletons. 0.24% of the sample goes to the ten largest clones. From the cysteine up to the phenylalanine, the CDR3 has a length of 14 residues. Just CDR3 DNA is preserved here, 42 bases in frame from base 1. In the germline V gene, CDR1 corresponds to SGDLS and CDR2 to YYNGEE. The germline V and J ends show losses of 4 bases and 4 bases respectively, and no gene match explains 7 bases of the junction.

The origin of this receptor is a human donor in good health. The specimen sequenced was T cells isolated from PBMCs. The V and J segments used are TRBV9 and TRBJ1-2; 7 bases in the middle match TRBD1. The CDR3 loop reads CASSPGTAFYGYTF. The nucleotide sequence is TGTGCCAGCAGCCCGGGGACAGCCTTCTATGGCTACACCTTC.